The 8 T cell receptor beta chains in this list originate from one sample, sequenced in a study of cytomegalovirus exposure and HLA in healthy donors. Vbeta (60) and Jbeta (13) primers were used in the PCR. The table came from immunoSEQ multiplex PCR; TCRdb's copy has only in-frame clones and leaves some out. Among about 170,000 clones listed, about 88% were seen once. Specimen: PBMCs. These receptor sequences come from a man aged 30 to 45 in good health and CMV-seropositive.

This rearrangement joins TRBV6-1 to TRBJ1-5, with D possibly matching TRBD1 (5 bases). Germline lookup yields CDR1 MNHNS and CDR2 SASEGT. V was clipped by 1 base and J by 3 bases, with 7 bases between them. The CDR3 runs to 14 residues. The DNA of the CDR3 is TGTGCCAGCAGTGAAGGACAGTTCAATCAGCCCCAGCATTTT. It translates to CASSEGQFNQPQHF.

Note on this clone: Its ends do not fully match the called genes, so a read error is possible. The chain links TRBV7-9 to TRBJ2-1, with 10 bases lining up with TRBD2. The germline V gene has CDR1 SEHNR and CDR2 FQNEAQ (reference sequence). There are 17 residues in the CDR3. CDR3 DNA sequence: TGTTCCAGCAGCTTACCCCAGCGGGAGGGCCCGGACAATGAGCAGTTCTTC. Protein sequence: CSSSLPQREGPDNEQFF. Full variable domain (rest looked up from reference TRBV7-9 and TRBJ2-1): DTGVSQNPRHKITKRGQNVTFRCDPISEHNRLYWYRQTLGQGPEFLTYFQNEAQLEKSRLLSDRFSAERPKGSFSTLEIQRTEQGDSAMYLCSSSLPQREGPDNEQFFGPGTRLTVL.

Note on this clone: A junction end diverges from the germline sequence, so it may reflect a read error. The V and J genes are TRBV5-1 and TRBJ2-3; D call uncertain. Germline V gives CDR1 SGHRS, CDR2 YFSETQ. The CDR3 has 14 residues. The CDR3 DNA follows: TGCGCCGGCAGATTTGGCCCGCCAGCAGATACGCAGTATTTT. Translation: CAGRFGPPADTQYF.

The chain combines TRBV5-4 with TRBJ2-6, with D unresolved. This CDR3 comprises 16 residues. CDR1 is SGHNT, CDR2 YYREEE, per germline (reference sequence). V gave up 0 bases and J gave up 0 bases, with 7 bases separating them. For the CDR3, the DNA is TGTGCCAGCAGCTTGGGCGGAAACTCTGGGGCCAACGTCCTGACTTTC. It encodes CASSLGGNSGANVLTF.

This clone was observed once. V and J are TRBV15 and TRBJ1-1, with D unresolved. The CDR3 runs to 14 residues. CDR1 LNHNV and CDR2 YYDKDF come from the germline V gene (reference sequence). The germline V and J ends were trimmed by 4 bases and 1 base, with 10 bases remaining between them. The CDR3 region is CATSTPEANTEAFF. The CDR3 DNA sequence: TGTGCCACCAGCACCCCCGAGGCGAACACTGAAGCTTTCTTT. Complete variable domain (other parts from reference TRBV15 and TRBJ1-1): DAMVIQNPRYQVTQFGKPVTLSCSQTLNHNVMYWYQQKSSQAPKLLFHYYDKDFNNEADTPDNFQSRRPNTSFCFLDIRSPGLGDTAMYLCATSTPEANTEAFFGQGTRLTVV.

The chain has TRBV19 and TRBJ1-2; 7 bases agree with TRBD1. After removal of 3 bases from V and 5 bases from J, the junction contained 3 bases not matched to a gene. This CDR3 is 13 amino acids long. Germline lookup yields CDR1 LNHDA and CDR2 SQIVND (reference sequence). DNA of the CDR3: TGTGCCAGTAGTATGACAGGGATTTATGGCTACACCTTC. This translates into CASSMTGIYGYTF. The variable domain in full, completed from reference TRBV19 and TRBJ1-2, reads DGGITQSPKYLFRKEGQNVTLSCEQNLNHDAMYWYRQDPGQGLRLIYYSQIVNDFQKGDIAEGYSVSREKKESFPLTVTSAQKNPTAFYLCASSMTGIYGYTFGSGTRLTVV.

DNA of the CDR3: TGTGCCAGCAGTGTCGCCGGGACTAGCGGGAGTAGTCCCTACGAGCAGTACTTC. Amino acids: CASSVAGTSGSSPYEQYF. V gene TRBV6-1 combines with J gene TRBJ2-7; 14 bases are a match to TRBD2. The CDR3 is 18 residues long. The germline gives CDR1 MNHNS, CDR2 SASEGT. With V trimmed by 4 bases and J by 2 bases, 10 bases remained unmatched.

The chain has TRBV25-1 and TRBJ2-1; 8 positions match TRBD2. In germline, CDR1 is MGHDK, CDR2 SYGVNS. The CDR3 length is 17 residues. J lost 4 bases, V lost 6 bases, and 14 bases had no gene match. The CDR3 DNA reads as TGTGCCAGCAGGGAAACTAGCGGTGAGGTAGGGTACAATGAGCAGTTCTTC. It codes for CASRETSGEVGYNEQFF.